The rows below give T cell receptor beta chains drawn from one sample of a study of T-cell memory formation after mild COVID-19. A single record per CDR3 protein comes from TCRdb applying MiXCR to the 5' RACE reads. Of about 350,000 distinct CDR3 sequences in the sample, roughly an eighth were seen once. The source material was PBMCs or a T cell subset sorted from them (not recorded which). Receptor source: a man aged 18 to 30 who had mild COVID-19 (a few samples of this study predate the infection). Cell type and time point are not known. The CDR3 runs from the conserved cysteine through the conserved F or W. The order of the fields is J gene, D gene, V gene, clone size, CDR3 protein, CDR3 DNA. A D gene is named only where the DNA matches it firmly. Some rows mark clone size as missing; the rest say once, few, many or name a class of expanded clone.

TRBJ1-1,.,TRBV4-3,few,CASSQPGTSTEAFF,TGCGCCAGCAGCCAACCTGGGACAAGCACTGAAGCTTTCTTT
TRBJ2-1,.,TRBV7-6,few,CASSLAGGADEQFF,TGTGCCAGCAGCTTAGCAGGGGGGGCCGATGAGCAGTTCTTC
TRBJ2-1,.,TRBV18,many,CASSPPAYRESYNEQFF,TGTGCCAGCTCACCACCGGCATACAGGGAATCCTACAATGAGCAGTTCTTC
TRBJ2-7,.,TRBV6-2/TRBV6-3,many,CASTEFGLNYEQYF,TGTGCCAGCACCGAATTCGGACTGAACTACGAGCAGTACTTC
TRBJ1-1,.,TRBV5-1,.,CASSPLSTGAEAFF,TGCGCCAGCAGCCCGTTGTCTACGGGAGCTGAAGCTTTCTTT
TRBJ2-5,.,TRBV7-2,few,CASSFRREETQYF,TGTGCCAGCAGCTTTCGCAGGGAAGAGACCCAGTACTTC
TRBJ2-1,TRBD1,TRBV11-1,.,CASSYSGTGGNEQFF,TGTGCCAGCAGCTACTCCGGGACAGGGGGGAATGAGCAGTTCTTC
TRBJ1-5,TRBD1,TRBV12-3/TRBV12-4,.,CASRGTVNQPQHF,TGTGCCAGCAGGGGGACAGTCAATCAGCCCCAGCATTTT
TRBJ2-7,.,TRBV18,few,CASSPSGEQYF,TGTGCCAGCTCCCCGTCCGGCGAGCAGTACTTC
TRBJ2-7,TRBD1,TRBV18,.,CASSPQGQGAYEQYF,TGTGCCAGCTCACCCCAAGGACAGGGAGCTTACGAGCAGTACTTC
TRBJ2-6,.,TRBV10-3,few,CAISAGSGANVLTF,TGTGCCATCAGTGCCGGCTCTGGGGCCAACGTCCTGACTTTC
TRBJ2-5,TRBD2,TRBV15,.,CATSRPGLAGVKTQYF,TGTGCCACCAGCAGACCGGGACTAGCGGGGGTGAAGACCCAGTACTTC
TRBJ2-2,.,TRBV2,.,CASKARTDFTGELFF,TGTGCCAGCAAGGCTAGGACAGACTTCACCGGGGAGCTGTTTTTT
TRBJ2-3,TRBD2,TRBV7-2,many,CASSLRRGRVDTQYF,TGTGCCAGCAGCTTAAGGCGGGGGAGGGTAGATACGCAGTATTTT
TRBJ2-1,.,TRBV7-9,few,CASKGSYNEQFF,TGTGCCAGCAAGGGCTCCTACAATGAGCAGTTCTTC
TRBJ2-1,TRBD1,TRBV19,.,CASSGWTGYNEQFF,TGTGCCAGTAGTGGGTGGACAGGTTACAATGAGCAGTTCTTC
TRBJ2-7,TRBD2,TRBV6-5,once,CASSRLAGGQLEQYF,TGTGCCAGCAGCAGACTAGCGGGGGGCCAGCTCGAGCAGTACTTC
TRBJ2-3,.,TRBV20-1,.,CSAQKGGTDTQYF,TGCAGTGCTCAGAAAGGTGGCACAGATACGCAGTATTTT
TRBJ2-7,TRBD2,TRBV4-1,.,CASSQVERGVRGEQYF,TGCGCCAGCAGCCAAGTTGAGCGGGGGGTACGGGGTGAGCAGTACTTC
TRBJ1-2,TRBD1,TRBV5-1,few,CASSPNGQVPGYTF,TGCGCCAGCAGCCCCAACGGACAGGTTCCGGGCTACACCTTC
TRBJ2-1,.,TRBV29-1,once,CSVEARVNEQFF,TGCAGCGTTGAAGCCAGGGTCAACGAGCAGTTCTTC
TRBJ1-6,TRBD1,TRBV6-5,.,CASAEGATVSPLHF,TGTGCCAGCGCAGAGGGGGCTACGGTTTCACCCCTCCACTTT
TRBJ2-6,.,TRBV7-6,few,CASSPSPGISGANVLTF,TGTGCCAGCAGCCCCAGCCCTGGGATCTCTGGGGCCAACGTCCTGACTTTC
TRBJ1-2,TRBD1,TRBV6-5,.,CASSYRGTGPFDGYTF,TGTGCCAGCAGTTATCGAGGGACAGGACCCTTCGATGGCTACACCTTC
TRBJ2-5,TRBD2,TRBV7-6,few,CASSRLAGGGETQYF,TGTGCCAGCAGCCGACTAGCGGGGGGAGGTGAGACCCAGTACTTC
TRBJ2-7,TRBD1,TRBV7-9,few,CASSLDGKGAGSSYEQYF,TGTGCCAGCAGCTTAGACGGGAAGGGGGCTGGTAGTTCCTACGAGCAGTACTTC
TRBJ2-2,.,TRBV7-9,many,CASSLTSNTGELFF,TGCGCCAGCAGCCTTACTTCGAACACCGGGGAGCTGTTTTTT
TRBJ1-1,TRBD1,TRBV7-3,few,CASRKQGDTEAFF,TGTGCCAGCAGGAAACAGGGGGACACTGAAGCTTTCTTT
TRBJ1-2,.,TRBV6-1,.,CASSDGSFNYGYTF,TGTGCCAGCAGTGACGGCAGTTTCAACTATGGCTACACCTTC
TRBJ1-2,.,TRBV19,.,CASSSGAFYGYTF,TGTGCCAGTAGTTCAGGGGCCTTCTATGGCTACACCTTC
TRBJ2-7,TRBD1,TRBV4-2,.,CASSQDGPGQGFEQYF,TGTGCCAGCAGCCAAGACGGACCGGGACAGGGATTCGAGCAGTACTTC
TRBJ2-1,TRBD1,TRBV2,many,CASNHRTGSGGEQFF,TGTGCCAGCAACCACCGGACAGGGAGCGGCGGTGAGCAGTTCTTC
TRBJ2-1,.,TRBV7-9,few,CASLAGNEQFF,TGTGCCAGCCTTGCGGGGAATGAGCAGTTCTTC
TRBJ2-3,.,TRBV6-5,.,CASSPGGGRGTDTQYF,TGTGCCAGCAGCCCAGGGGGGGGGCGCGGCACAGATACGCAGTATTTT
TRBJ1-6,TRBD1,TRBV12-3/TRBV12-4,few,CASSSRTGASPLHF,TGTGCCAGCAGTTCACGGACAGGGGCTTCACCCCTCCACTTT
TRBJ1-5,.,TRBV7-2,few,CASSLAGGRSNQPQHF,TGTGCCAGCAGCTTAGCCGGGGGTCGTAGCAATCAGCCCCAGCATTTT
TRBJ1-1,.,TRBV6-5,few,CASSYRGGSNTEAFF,TGTGCCAGCAGTTACAGGGGGGGTTCAAACACTGAAGCTTTCTTT
TRBJ2-3,TRBD1,TRBV7-9,.,CASSGGQGADTQYF,TGTGCCAGCAGCGGTGGACAGGGGGCAGATACGCAGTATTTT
TRBJ1-1,TRBD1,TRBV11-2,.,CASSRTGGGHNEAFF,TGTGCCAGCAGCCGGACAGGGGGAGGTCATAATGAAGCTTTCTTT
TRBJ2-5,TRBD1,TRBV10-3,.,CAIRGQGGETQYF,TGTGCCATCAGGGGACAGGGGGGAGAGACCCAGTACTTC
TRBJ2-7,TRBD1,TRBV5-1,.,CASSLQGVVNEQYF,TGCGCCAGCAGCTTGCAGGGGGTGGTGAACGAGCAGTACTTC
TRBJ1-5,.,TRBV4-2,few,CASSQGQVGDQPQHF,TGTGCCAGCAGCCAAGGTCAGGTAGGCGATCAGCCCCAGCATTTT
TRBJ2-3,TRBD2,TRBV5-1,many,CASTRLSGGALTDTQYF,TGCGCCAGCACCCGGCTTAGCGGGGGGGCCCTCACAGATACGCAGTATTTT
TRBJ1-4,.,TRBV2,few,CASSEAKGIQKLFF,TGTGCCAGCAGTGAAGCAAAGGGTATTCAAAAACTGTTTTTT
TRBJ2-4,.,TRBV6-2/TRBV6-3,.,CASMDRGAEDKNIQYF,TGTGCCAGCATGGATCGGGGGGCAGAGGACAAAAACATTCAGTACTTC